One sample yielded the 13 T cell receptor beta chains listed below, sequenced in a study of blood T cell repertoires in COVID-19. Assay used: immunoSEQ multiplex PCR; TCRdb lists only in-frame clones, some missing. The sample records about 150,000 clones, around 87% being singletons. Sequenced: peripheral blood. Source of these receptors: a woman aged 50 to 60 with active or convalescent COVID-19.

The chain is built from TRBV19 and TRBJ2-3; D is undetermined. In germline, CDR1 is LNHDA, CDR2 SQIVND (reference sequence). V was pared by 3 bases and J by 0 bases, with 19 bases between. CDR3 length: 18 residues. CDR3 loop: CASSIVFSALTSTDTQYF. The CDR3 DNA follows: TGTGCCAGTAGTATTGTGTTCTCGGCCTTGACTAGCACAGATACGCAGTATTTT. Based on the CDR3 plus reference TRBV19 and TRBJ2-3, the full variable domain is DGGITQSPKYLFRKEGQNVTLSCEQNLNHDAMYWYRQDPGQGLRLIYYSQIVNDFQKGDIAEGYSVSREKKESFPLTVTSAQKNPTAFYLCASSIVFSALTSTDTQYFGPGTRLTVL.

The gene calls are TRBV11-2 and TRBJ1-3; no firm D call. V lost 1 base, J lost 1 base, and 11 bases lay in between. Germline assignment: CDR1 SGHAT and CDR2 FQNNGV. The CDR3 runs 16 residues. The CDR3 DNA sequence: TGTGCCAGCAGCTTAGTTGGAGGGCTATCTGGAAACACCATATATTTT. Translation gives CASSLVGGLSGNTIYF.

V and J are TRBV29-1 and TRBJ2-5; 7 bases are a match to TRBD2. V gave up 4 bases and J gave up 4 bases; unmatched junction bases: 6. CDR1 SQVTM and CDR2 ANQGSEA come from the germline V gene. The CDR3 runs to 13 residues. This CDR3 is CSVGPGGRETQYF. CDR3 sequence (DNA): TGCAGCGTTGGCCCCGGCGGGAGAGAGACCCAGTACTTC.

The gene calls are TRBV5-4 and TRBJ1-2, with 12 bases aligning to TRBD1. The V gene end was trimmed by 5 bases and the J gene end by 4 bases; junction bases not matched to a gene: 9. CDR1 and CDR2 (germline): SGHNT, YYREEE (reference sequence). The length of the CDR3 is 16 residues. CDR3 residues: CASRPPSGQGAYGYTF. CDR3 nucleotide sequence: TGTGCCAGCAGGCCACCCTCGGGACAGGGGGCCTATGGCTACACCTTC. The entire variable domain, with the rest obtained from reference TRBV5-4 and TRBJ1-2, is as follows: ETGVTQSPTHLIKTRGQQVTLRCSSQSGHNTVSWYQQALGQGPQFIFQYYREEENGRGNFPPRFSGLQFPNYSSELNVNALELDDSALYLCASRPPSGQGAYGYTFGSGTRLTVV.

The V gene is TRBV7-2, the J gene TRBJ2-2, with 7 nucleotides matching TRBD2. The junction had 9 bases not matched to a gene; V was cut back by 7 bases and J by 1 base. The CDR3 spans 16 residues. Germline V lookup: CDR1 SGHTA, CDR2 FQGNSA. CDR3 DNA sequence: TGTGCCAGCACTGAAAAACTAGCGAGGAACACCGGGGAGCTGTTTTTT. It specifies CASTEKLARNTGELFF.

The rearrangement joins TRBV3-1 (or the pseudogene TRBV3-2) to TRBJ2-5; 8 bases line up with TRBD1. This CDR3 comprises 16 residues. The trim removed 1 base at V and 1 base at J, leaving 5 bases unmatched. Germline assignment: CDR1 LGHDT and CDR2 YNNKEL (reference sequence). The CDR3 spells CASSQVGTGLQETQYF. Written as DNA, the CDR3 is TGTGCCAGCAGCCAAGTTGGGACAGGCCTCCAAGAGACCCAGTACTTC.

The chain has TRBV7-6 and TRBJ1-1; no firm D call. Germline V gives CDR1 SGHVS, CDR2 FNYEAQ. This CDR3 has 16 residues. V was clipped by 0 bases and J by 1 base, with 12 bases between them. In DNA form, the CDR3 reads TGTGCCAGCAGCTTAGCCCCCCTGACACAGAACACTGAAGCTTTCTTT. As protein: CASSLAPLTQNTEAFF.

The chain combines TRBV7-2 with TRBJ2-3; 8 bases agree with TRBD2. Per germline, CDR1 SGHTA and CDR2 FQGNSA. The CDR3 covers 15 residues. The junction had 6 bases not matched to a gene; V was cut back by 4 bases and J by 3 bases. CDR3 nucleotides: TGTGCCAGCAGCTCGATTAGCGGGGCAACAGATACGCAGTATTTT. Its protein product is CASSSISGATDTQYF.

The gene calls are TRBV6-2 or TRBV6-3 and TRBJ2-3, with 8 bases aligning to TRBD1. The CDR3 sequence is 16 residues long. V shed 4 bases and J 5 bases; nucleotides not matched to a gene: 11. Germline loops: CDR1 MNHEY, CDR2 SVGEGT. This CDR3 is CASSSTSTGVRDTQYF. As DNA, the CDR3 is TGTGCCAGCAGTTCCACCTCGACAGGGGTTCGAGATACGCAGTATTTT.

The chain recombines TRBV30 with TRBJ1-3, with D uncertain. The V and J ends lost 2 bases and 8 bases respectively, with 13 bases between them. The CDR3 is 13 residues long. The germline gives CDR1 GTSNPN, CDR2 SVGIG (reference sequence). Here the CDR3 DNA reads TGTGCCTGGAGTCTGGGAGGAGGCGACACCATATATTTT. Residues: CAWSLGGGDTIYF.

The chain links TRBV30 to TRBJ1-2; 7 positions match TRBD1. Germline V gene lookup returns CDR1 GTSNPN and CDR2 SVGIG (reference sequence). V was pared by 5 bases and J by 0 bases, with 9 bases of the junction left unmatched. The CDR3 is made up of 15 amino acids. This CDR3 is CAWVIQGKANYGYTF. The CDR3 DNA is TGTGCCTGGGTCATACAGGGGAAAGCTAACTATGGCTACACCTTC.

The CDR3 region is CASSPRANTGELFF. The CDR3 DNA sequence: TGTGCCAGCAGCCCTCGCGCGAACACCGGGGAGCTGTTTTTT. The rearrangement links TRBV7-2 to TRBJ2-2; D remains ambiguous. The CDR3 length is 14 residues. Trimming cost V 5 bases and J 0 bases, with 7 bases left between them. Germline CDR1 reads SGHTA; CDR2 reads FQGNSA.

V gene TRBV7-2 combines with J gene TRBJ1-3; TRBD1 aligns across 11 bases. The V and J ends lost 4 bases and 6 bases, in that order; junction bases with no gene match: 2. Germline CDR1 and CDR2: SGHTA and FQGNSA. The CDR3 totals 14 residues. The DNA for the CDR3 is TGTGCCAGCAGCTGGACAGGGGGCGAAAACACCATATATTTT. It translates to CASSWTGGENTIYF.